The clone carrying this T cell receptor beta chain came up many times. Antigen unknown. This specimen belongs to a study of neurological immune-mediated disorders. This CDR3 is 15 amino acids long. Trimming removed 4 bases from V and 4 bases from J; junction bases left unmatched: 9. Germline CDR1 SGHTA, CDR2 FQGNSA. The sorted-subset TCR libraries were prepared using about a million CD4+ or CD8+ T cells as the starting material. TCRdb reanalysed the 5' RACE reads using MiXCR and keeps one entry per CDR3 protein. The table shows tens of thousands of distinct CDR3 sequences, with 5.5% to 7% occurring only once. Study-wide results and caveats: Private repertoires in all groups were suggested by the finding that expanded clones across subjects shared no CDR3 amino acid sequences.

This chain connects TRBV7-2 to TRBJ2-5; 7 bases fit TRBD2. Sequencing was done on a sample of CD4+ T cells from blood. The receptor's source is a woman between 45 and 65 years old in good health. The CDR3 sequence: CASSYGTIASETQYF. CDR3 DNA: TGTGCCAGCAGCTACGGGACTATAGCGTCAGAGACCCAGTACTTC.